In this sample, the clone carrying this T cell receptor (beta chain) turned up many times. Antigen unknown. Researchers attached unique molecular identifiers to individual cDNA molecules. MiXCR, applied by TCRdb to the 5' RACE reads, yields one record per CDR3 protein. The sample lists more than 85,000 distinct CDR3 sequences, 13% occurring once. CDR3 length: 15 amino acids. The germline V gene has CDR1 DFQATT and CDR2 SNEGSKA (reference sequence). V was clipped by 7 bases and J by 8 bases, with 24 bases between them. These data belong to a study of early T cells in non-severe SARS-CoV-2 infection. Overall study context: The authors sequenced bulk RNA from unsorted whole blood, leaving chains unpaired.

The study, taken as a whole, reports: VDJdb matching, biased toward anti-spike CD8 responses, missed private and CD4 specificities.

The sample comprised whole blood. The chain employs TRBV20-1 and TRBJ2-1; D is perhaps TRBD2 (6 bases). The sequence was collected from an adult who was a healthcare worker with PCR-confirmed SARS-CoV-2 infection or an uninfected control (not recorded which). The CDR3 DNA reads as TGCAGTGGATTGGGTGTGGCTAGCGTGTACGATGAGCAGTTCTTC. Translated: CSGLGVASVYDEQFF.